These T cell receptor beta chains were read from a single sample in a study of CD8+CD57+ T cells in acquired aplastic anemia. TCRdb processed the reads anew with MiXCR; each CDR3 protein has one entry. The profile shows a few hundred thousand distinct CDR3 sequences, about 50% of them singletons. The sequenced material came from sorted CD4+, CD8+, or CD8+CD57+ T cells (not recorded which) from PBMCs. The receptors were sampled from a human donor with aplastic anemia. Both conserved end residues are part of each CDR3. Each record gives: J gene, clone size, D gene, V gene, CDR3 DNA, CDR3 protein. The D gene is left open where the match is weak. Size tells how often a clone was seen (once, few, many) or the class of an expanded clone, and some rows leave it out.

j_call: TRBJ2-1; clone_size: many; d_call: NA; v_call: TRBV29-1; cdr3_nt: TGCAGCGTTGATAGTCTCGGCAATGAGCAGTTCTTC; cdr3_aa: CSVDSLGNEQFF
j_call: TRBJ1-3; clone_size: many; d_call: NA; v_call: TRBV7-8; cdr3_nt: TGTGCCAGCAACCTAGGACAGACTGGAAACACCATATATTTT; cdr3_aa: CASNLGQTGNTIYF
j_call: TRBJ1-2; clone_size: NA; d_call: TRBD1; v_call: TRBV10-1; cdr3_nt: TGTGCCAGCAGTGACCTAACAGGGGATGGCTACACCTTC; cdr3_aa: CASSDLTGDGYTF
j_call: TRBJ2-6; clone_size: many; d_call: NA; v_call: TRBV5-1; cdr3_nt: TGCGCCAGCGGCTTAAGCGGGACATTTCTCTCTGGGGCCAACGTCCTGACTTTC; cdr3_aa: CASGLSGTFLSGANVLTF
j_call: TRBJ2-1; clone_size: NA; d_call: NA; v_call: TRBV7-3; cdr3_nt: TGTGCCAGCAGCCCAAAGCAGGGGGGCTACAATGAGCAGTTCTTC; cdr3_aa: CASSPKQGGYNEQFF
j_call: TRBJ2-3; clone_size: NA; d_call: NA; v_call: TRBV5-8; cdr3_nt: TGTGCCAGCGGCGAAGGGGACCGGGGGACAGATACGCAGTATTTT; cdr3_aa: CASGEGDRGTDTQYF
j_call: TRBJ1-1; clone_size: NA; d_call: NA; v_call: TRBV9; cdr3_nt: TGTGCCAGCAGCGGGGGGCAAAGAGACACTGAAGCTTTCTTT; cdr3_aa: CASSGGQRDTEAFF
j_call: TRBJ2-7; clone_size: NA; d_call: TRBD1; v_call: TRBV7-9; cdr3_nt: TGCGCCAGCAGCCCGTCCCAGGGGGTTGACTACGAGCAGTACTTC; cdr3_aa: CASSPSQGVDYEQYF
j_call: TRBJ1-1; clone_size: NA; d_call: NA; v_call: TRBV5-4; cdr3_nt: TGTGCCAGCAGCGTAGTGATGGGGGCGCGGACTGAAGCTTTCTTT; cdr3_aa: CASSVVMGARTEAFF
j_call: TRBJ2-7; clone_size: few; d_call: TRBD1; v_call: TRBV20-1; cdr3_nt: TGCAGTGCCCTAGGAGGGACAGGGGGCATCGAGCAGTACTTC; cdr3_aa: CSALGGTGGIEQYF
j_call: TRBJ2-4; clone_size: once; d_call: NA; v_call: TRBV10-3; cdr3_nt: TGTGCCATCAGTGAGCCCCGGGTTTGGGGAAACATTCAGTACTTC; cdr3_aa: CAISEPRVWGNIQYF
j_call: TRBJ2-1; clone_size: NA; d_call: TRBD2; v_call: TRBV5-1; cdr3_nt: TGCGCCAGCAGCTTGACCCTAGCGGGGGGCGACAATGAGCAGTTCTTC; cdr3_aa: CASSLTLAGGDNEQFF
j_call: TRBJ2-7; clone_size: NA; d_call: NA; v_call: TRBV27; cdr3_nt: TGTGCCAGCAGTTTGAATGGAGGGGCCTCCTACGAGCAGTACTTC; cdr3_aa: CASSLNGGASYEQYF
j_call: TRBJ1-1; clone_size: NA; d_call: NA; v_call: TRBV7-2; cdr3_nt: TGTGCCAGCAGCCTCCCACAGGGCTGGGCTGAAGCTTTCTTT; cdr3_aa: CASSLPQGWAEAFF
j_call: TRBJ2-7; clone_size: many; d_call: TRBD2; v_call: TRBV7-3; cdr3_nt: TGTGCCAGCAGCTCAGCGGGAGGGGGGGGATACGAGCAGTACTTC; cdr3_aa: CASSSAGGGGYEQYF
j_call: TRBJ2-3; clone_size: NA; d_call: NA; v_call: TRBV24-1; cdr3_nt: TGTGCCACCAGCCAAGACGGAAGCACAGATACGCAGTATTTT; cdr3_aa: CATSQDGSTDTQYF
j_call: TRBJ2-7; clone_size: few; d_call: TRBD2; v_call: TRBV15; cdr3_nt: TGTGCCACCAGCAGAGATCGCCCCACTAGCGGGAGTGCGGGCGAGCAGTACTTC; cdr3_aa: CATSRDRPTSGSAGEQYF
j_call: TRBJ2-5; clone_size: many; d_call: NA; v_call: TRBV11-2; cdr3_nt: TGTGCCAGCAGCTTTTCTCAGGGATTTGGAGAGACCCAGTACTTC; cdr3_aa: CASSFSQGFGETQYF
j_call: TRBJ1-6; clone_size: NA; d_call: NA; v_call: TRBV19; cdr3_nt: TGTGCCAGTACGGCGGGGGCGAAGAATTCACCCCTCCACTTT; cdr3_aa: CASTAGAKNSPLHF
j_call: TRBJ2-1; clone_size: NA; d_call: NA; v_call: TRBV14; cdr3_nt: TGTGCCAGCAGCCAAAGGCTAATCGATGAGCAGTTCTTC; cdr3_aa: CASSQRLIDEQFF
j_call: TRBJ2-5; clone_size: NA; d_call: NA; v_call: TRBV7-9; cdr3_nt: TGTGCCAGCACCAGAAGTCGTCGGGGAAAGGGGGAGACCCAGTACTTC; cdr3_aa: CASTRSRRGKGETQYF
j_call: TRBJ2-7; clone_size: many; d_call: TRBD1; v_call: TRBV9; cdr3_nt: TGTGCCAGCAGCGCGCCGGGACAGGGGAGAAACGAGCAGTACTTC; cdr3_aa: CASSAPGQGRNEQYF
j_call: TRBJ2-6; clone_size: NA; d_call: NA; v_call: TRBV24-1; cdr3_nt: TGTGCCACCAGTTGGTCGGTCGCCAACGTCCTGACTTTC; cdr3_aa: CATSWSVANVLTF
j_call: TRBJ2-3; clone_size: once; d_call: TRBD1; v_call: TRBV20-1; cdr3_nt: TGCAGTGCTACCAGACAGGGCCGGGCAGATACGCAGTATTTT; cdr3_aa: CSATRQGRADTQYF
j_call: TRBJ2-5; clone_size: many; d_call: NA; v_call: TRBV5-1; cdr3_nt: TGCGCCAGCAGCTTGTTGGCACGAGAGACCCAGTACTTC; cdr3_aa: CASSLLARETQYF
j_call: TRBJ1-1; clone_size: many; d_call: NA; v_call: TRBV6-1; cdr3_nt: TGTGCCAGCAGTGATAAGGGGCGCGCTGAAGCTTTCTTT; cdr3_aa: CASSDKGRAEAFF
j_call: TRBJ1-1; clone_size: NA; d_call: TRBD1; v_call: TRBV19; cdr3_nt: TGTGCCACCGGGACAGGGGCGAAACTAATGAACACTGAAGCTTTCTTT; cdr3_aa: CATGTGAKLMNTEAFF
j_call: TRBJ1-1; clone_size: many; d_call: NA; v_call: TRBV3-1; cdr3_nt: TGTGCCAGCAGCGAGGCGGGCACTGAAGCTTTCTTT; cdr3_aa: CASSEAGTEAFF
j_call: TRBJ2-5; clone_size: NA; d_call: NA; v_call: TRBV24-1; cdr3_nt: TGTGCCATCAGCGGATCCGGCGGGGAGACCCAGTACTTC; cdr3_aa: CAISGSGGETQYF
j_call: TRBJ2-7; clone_size: NA; d_call: TRBD2; v_call: TRBV7-2; cdr3_nt: TGTGCCAGCAGCTTAGACGGGACTAGCGGGGTCTACGAGCAGTACTTC; cdr3_aa: CASSLDGTSGVYEQYF
j_call: TRBJ2-1; clone_size: NA; d_call: NA; v_call: TRBV7-9; cdr3_nt: TGTGCCAGCAGCCCGGGCAGGGGAGGAGGAAATGAGCAGTTCTTC; cdr3_aa: CASSPGRGGGNEQFF
j_call: TRBJ1-2; clone_size: NA; d_call: TRBD1; v_call: TRBV2; cdr3_nt: TGTGCCAGCAGTGAAAGGAGTAGTATGGGACAGGGGATAGATGGCTACACCTTC; cdr3_aa: CASSERSSMGQGIDGYTF
j_call: TRBJ2-3; clone_size: few; d_call: TRBD2; v_call: TRBV24-1; cdr3_nt: TGTGCCACCAGTGACGGGACTAGGAATTTGAATACGCAGTATTTT; cdr3_aa: CATSDGTRNLNTQYF
j_call: TRBJ2-7; clone_size: NA; d_call: NA; v_call: TRBV20-1; cdr3_nt: TGCAGTGCTAGCGAATACGAGCAGTACTTC; cdr3_aa: CSASEYEQYF
j_call: TRBJ2-3; clone_size: NA; d_call: NA; v_call: TRBV29-1; cdr3_nt: TGCAGCGTTGAGGAAACAGATACGCAGTATTTT; cdr3_aa: CSVEETDTQYF
j_call: TRBJ1-1; clone_size: NA; d_call: TRBD1; v_call: TRBV27; cdr3_nt: TGTGCCAGCAGTACACGGACAGGGTGGGTCGGCACTGAAGCTTTCTTT; cdr3_aa: CASSTRTGWVGTEAFF
j_call: TRBJ2-7; clone_size: NA; d_call: NA; v_call: TRBV15; cdr3_nt: TGTGCCACCAGCAGAGTAGTAGGGGTCGAGCAGTACTTC; cdr3_aa: CATSRVVGVEQYF
j_call: TRBJ2-1; clone_size: NA; d_call: NA; v_call: TRBV7-2; cdr3_nt: TGTGCCAGCAGCTTAACTTCGGGTCATAACAATGAGCAGTTCTTC; cdr3_aa: CASSLTSGHNNEQFF
j_call: TRBJ1-2; clone_size: NA; d_call: NA; v_call: TRBV20-1; cdr3_nt: TGCAGTGCTAAGAGGGGGACCATCTATGGCTACACCTTC; cdr3_aa: CSAKRGTIYGYTF
j_call: TRBJ2-2; clone_size: few; d_call: NA; v_call: TRBV29-1; cdr3_nt: TGCAGCGTTCAGGGGAACACCGGGGAGCTGTTTTTT; cdr3_aa: CSVQGNTGELFF
j_call: TRBJ2-2; clone_size: once; d_call: TRBD1; v_call: TRBV29-1; cdr3_nt: TGCAGCTTGGAAGGGGGCCCAAGGGAGCTGTTTTTT; cdr3_aa: CSLEGGPRELFF
j_call: TRBJ2-7; clone_size: many; d_call: NA; v_call: TRBV29-1; cdr3_nt: TGCAGCGCCCAGGGGGGAGGCTACGAGCAGTACTTC; cdr3_aa: CSAQGGGYEQYF
j_call: TRBJ2-7; clone_size: NA; d_call: TRBD1; v_call: TRBV7-9; cdr3_nt: TGTGCCAGCAGCTTTGGACAGGGGTGGACTTACGAGCAGTACTTC; cdr3_aa: CASSFGQGWTYEQYF
j_call: TRBJ2-2; clone_size: many; d_call: NA; v_call: TRBV6-5; cdr3_nt: TGTGCCAGCAGTTACTCGCGGGACCTCTTCTCCGGGGAGCTGTTTTTT; cdr3_aa: CASSYSRDLFSGELFF
j_call: TRBJ1-1; clone_size: NA; d_call: NA; v_call: TRBV24-1; cdr3_nt: TGTGCCACCAGTGATAAGCGGCTCACTGAAGCTTTCTTT; cdr3_aa: CATSDKRLTEAFF
j_call: TRBJ1-3; clone_size: NA; d_call: TRBD1; v_call: TRBV12-3/TRBV12-4; cdr3_nt: TGTGCCAGCAGTTTAAAGACAGGGCGAGGAAACACCATATATTTT; cdr3_aa: CASSLKTGRGNTIYF
j_call: TRBJ1-2; clone_size: NA; d_call: TRBD1; v_call: TRBV7-6; cdr3_nt: TGTGCCAGCAGACCCCCGGGACAGCTTAACTATGGCTACACCTTC; cdr3_aa: CASRPPGQLNYGYTF
j_call: TRBJ2-7; clone_size: NA; d_call: TRBD2; v_call: TRBV7-2; cdr3_nt: TGTGCCAGCAGCTCCGTAGCGGGGGGGCCGTACGAGCAGTACTTC; cdr3_aa: CASSSVAGGPYEQYF
j_call: TRBJ2-5; clone_size: NA; d_call: TRBD1; v_call: TRBV24-1; cdr3_nt: TGTGCCACCAGTGACCCGACAGGGGGGAAAGAGACCCAGTACTTC; cdr3_aa: CATSDPTGGKETQYF
j_call: TRBJ1-6; clone_size: NA; d_call: TRBD1; v_call: TRBV9; cdr3_nt: TGTGCCAGCAGCGTTGCTTCAGGGGGCGGATCACCCCTCCACTTT; cdr3_aa: CASSVASGGGSPLHF
j_call: TRBJ2-3; clone_size: once; d_call: NA; v_call: TRBV20-1; cdr3_nt: TGCAGTGCTAGAGATAAACGAGAGAGCACAGATACGCAGTATTTT; cdr3_aa: CSARDKRESTDTQYF
j_call: TRBJ2-1; clone_size: NA; d_call: NA; v_call: TRBV20-1; cdr3_nt: TGCAGTGCTCCGTGGTCCAGAGACAATGAGCAGTTCTTC; cdr3_aa: CSAPWSRDNEQFF
j_call: TRBJ1-3; clone_size: many; d_call: NA; v_call: TRBV9; cdr3_nt: TGTGCCAGCAGCTTGAGGTGGGGGGGAAGCTCTGGAAACACCATATATTTT; cdr3_aa: CASSLRWGGSSGNTIYF
j_call: TRBJ1-4; clone_size: many; d_call: TRBD1; v_call: TRBV12-3/TRBV12-4; cdr3_nt: TGTGCCAGCAGTCGGGGGACAGTTAATGAAAAACTGTTTTTT; cdr3_aa: CASSRGTVNEKLFF
j_call: TRBJ2-7; clone_size: NA; d_call: TRBD1; v_call: TRBV2; cdr3_nt: TGTGCCAGCAAGGGACAGGACTCCTACGAGCAGTACTTC; cdr3_aa: CASKGQDSYEQYF
j_call: TRBJ2-7; clone_size: many; d_call: TRBD2; v_call: TRBV9; cdr3_nt: TGTGCCAGCAGCGTAGCGTCTAGCGGATACTGGGAGCAGTACTTC; cdr3_aa: CASSVASSGYWEQYF
j_call: TRBJ2-7; clone_size: NA; d_call: NA; v_call: TRBV12-3/TRBV12-4; cdr3_nt: TGTGCCAGCACCGGAGGGGGTGGAAGGCTCGAGCAGTACTTC; cdr3_aa: CASTGGGGRLEQYF
j_call: TRBJ2-7; clone_size: NA; d_call: NA; v_call: TRBV19; cdr3_nt: TGTGCCAGTAGTACCCGCAGGGAGGACGAGCAGTACTTC; cdr3_aa: CASSTRREDEQYF
j_call: TRBJ2-7; clone_size: NA; d_call: NA; v_call: TRBV9; cdr3_nt: TGTGCCAGCAGCTTAGGGGTGGCTGGTTACGAGCAGTACTTC; cdr3_aa: CASSLGVAGYEQYF
j_call: TRBJ2-5; clone_size: few; d_call: NA; v_call: TRBV7-6; cdr3_nt: TGTGCCAGCAGCTTCGCGAGGCAAGAGACCCAGTACTTC; cdr3_aa: CASSFARQETQYF